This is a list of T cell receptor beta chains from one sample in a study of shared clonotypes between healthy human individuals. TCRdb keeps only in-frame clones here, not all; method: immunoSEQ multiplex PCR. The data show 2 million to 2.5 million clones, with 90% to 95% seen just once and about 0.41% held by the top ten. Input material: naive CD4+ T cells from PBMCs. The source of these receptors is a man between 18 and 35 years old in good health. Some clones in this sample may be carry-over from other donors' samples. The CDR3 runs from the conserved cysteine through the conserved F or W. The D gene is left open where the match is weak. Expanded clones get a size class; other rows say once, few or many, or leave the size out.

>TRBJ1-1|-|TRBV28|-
CASSLFGGMYTEAFF
TGTGCCAGCAGTTTATTCGGGGGAATGTACACTGAAGCTTTCTTT
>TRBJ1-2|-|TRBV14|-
CASSRGRLGGYTF
TGTGCCAGCAGCAGGGGACGACTGGGGGGCTACACCTTC
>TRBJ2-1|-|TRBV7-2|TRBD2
CASSLGSGMRLFF
TGTGCCAGCAGCTTAGGCAGCGGGATGAGGCTGTTCTTC
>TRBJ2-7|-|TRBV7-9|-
CASGGRESYEQYF
TGTGCCAGCGGCGGGCGGGAATCCTACGAGCAGTACTTC
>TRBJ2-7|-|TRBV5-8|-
CASSLYSSYEQYF
TGTGCCAGCAGCCTGTACAGCTCCTACGAGCAGTACTTC
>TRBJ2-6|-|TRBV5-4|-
CASSPPDTSGANVLTF
TGTGCCAGCAGCCCTCCCGACACCTCTGGGGCCAACGTCCTGACTTTC
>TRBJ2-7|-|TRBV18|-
CASSPVGGERYEQYF
TGTGCCAGCTCACCAGTGGGGGGAGAGAGGTACGAGCAGTACTTC
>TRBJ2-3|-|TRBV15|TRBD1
CATSRRQGVDTQYF
TGTGCCACCAGCAGGCGACAGGGTGTAGATACGCAGTATTTT
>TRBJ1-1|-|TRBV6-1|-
CASSVNREVGAFF
TGTGCCAGCAGTGTCAACAGGGAGGTGGGGGCTTTCTTT
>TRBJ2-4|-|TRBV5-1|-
CASSLIGQGENIQYF
TGCGCCAGCAGCTTGATCGGGCAGGGAGAAAACATTCAGTACTTC
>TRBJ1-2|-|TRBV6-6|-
CATHNYGYTF
TGTGCCACCCATAACTATGGCTACACCTTC
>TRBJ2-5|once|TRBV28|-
CASSLSGWEETQYF
TGTGCCAGCAGTTTATCGGGTTGGGAAGAGACCCAGTACTTC
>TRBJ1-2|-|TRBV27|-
CASSFSLGSYGYTF
TGTGCCAGCAGTTTCTCCCTGGGGTCGTATGGCTACACCTTC
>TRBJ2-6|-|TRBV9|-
CASSVGTTGANVLTF
TGTGCCAGCAGCGTAGGGACAACTGGGGCCAACGTCCTGACTTTC
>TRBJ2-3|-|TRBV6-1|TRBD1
CASSDLTGASTDTQYF
TGTGCCAGCAGTGATTTAACAGGGGCTAGCACAGATACGCAGTATTTT
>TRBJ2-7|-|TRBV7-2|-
CASSLNRGYEQYF
TGTGCCAGCAGCTTGAATCGGGGCTACGAGCAGTACTTC
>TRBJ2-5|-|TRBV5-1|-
CASSLDTGWSETQYF
TGCGCCAGCAGCTTGGATACGGGTTGGTCAGAGACCCAGTACTTC
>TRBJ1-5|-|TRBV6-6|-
CASSYGQANQPQHF
TGTGCCAGCAGTTACGGTCAGGCAAATCAGCCCCAGCATTTT
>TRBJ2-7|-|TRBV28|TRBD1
CASSQFPGDRPGEQYF
TGTGCCAGCAGCCAATTCCCAGGGGACAGGCCGGGGGAGCAGTACTTC
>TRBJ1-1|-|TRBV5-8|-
CASSLGGRDGGTEAFF
TGTGCCAGCAGCCTGGGGGGCCGGGATGGGGGCACTGAAGCTTTCTTT
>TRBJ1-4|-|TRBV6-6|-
CASSGPANEKLFF
TGTGCCAGCAGTGGCCCGGCTAATGAAAAACTGTTTTTT
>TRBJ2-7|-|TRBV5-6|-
CASSLWGNEQYF
TGTGCCAGCAGCTTGTGGGGAAACGAGCAGTACTTC
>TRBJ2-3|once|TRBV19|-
CASRSPGSSRTDTQYF
TGTGCCAGTAGAAGTCCGGGCAGTAGTCGCACAGATACGCAGTATTTT
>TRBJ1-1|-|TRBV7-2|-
CASSLEAPTGAFF
TGTGCCAGCAGCTTAGAAGCGCCTACGGGCGCTTTCTTT
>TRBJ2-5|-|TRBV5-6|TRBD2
CASSWTSGSPQYF
TGTGCCAGCAGCTGGACTAGCGGGAGTCCCCAGTACTTC
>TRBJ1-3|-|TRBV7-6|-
CASSLLSGNTIYF
TGTGCCAGCAGCTTATTATCTGGAAACACCATATATTTT
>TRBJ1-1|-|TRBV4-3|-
CASSPVKGTEAFF
TGCGCCAGCAGCCCAGTCAAGGGCACTGAAGCTTTCTTT
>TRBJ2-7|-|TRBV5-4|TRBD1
CASSLGPPGQDYEQYF
TGTGCCAGCAGCTTGGGCCCTCCGGGACAGGACTACGAGCAGTACTTC
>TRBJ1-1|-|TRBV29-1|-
CSALTANTEAFF
TGCAGCGCCTTGACAGCGAACACTGAAGCTTTCTTT
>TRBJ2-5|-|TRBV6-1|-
CASSEGGIRETQYF
TGTGCCAGCAGTGAGGGTGGGATTCGGGAGACCCAGTACTTC
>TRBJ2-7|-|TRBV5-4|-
CASSSFSYEQYF
TGTGCCAGCAGCTCATTCTCCTACGAGCAGTACTTC
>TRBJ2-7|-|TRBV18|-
CASSLAPSEVGEQYF
TGTGCCAGCTCATTGGCCCCAAGCGAGGTTGGCGAGCAGTACTTC
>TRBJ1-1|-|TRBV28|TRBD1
CASGSGQGARGSTEAFF
TGTGCCAGCGGGTCCGGACAGGGGGCAAGGGGGAGCACTGAAGCTTTCTTT
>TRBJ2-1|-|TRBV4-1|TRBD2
CASSQLGLAGTQAFF
TGCGCCAGCAGCCAACTGGGACTAGCGGGTACCCAGGCGTTCTTC
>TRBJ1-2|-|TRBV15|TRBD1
CATGWDRSGYTF
TGTGCCACCGGATGGGACAGATCTGGCTACACCTTC
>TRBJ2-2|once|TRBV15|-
CATSRAQEELFF
TGTGCCACCAGCAGAGCGCAGGAGGAGCTGTTTTTT
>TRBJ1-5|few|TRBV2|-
CASSGESNQPQHF
TGTGCCAGCAGCGGGGAGAGCAATCAGCCCCAGCATTTT
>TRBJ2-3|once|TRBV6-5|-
CASSYRGRPDTQYF
TGTGCCAGCAGTTACCGGGGAAGGCCAGATACGCAGTATTTT
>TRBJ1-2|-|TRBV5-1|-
CASSSTFEGGGYTF
TGCGCCAGCAGCTCGACGTTCGAGGGGGGTGGCTACACCTTC
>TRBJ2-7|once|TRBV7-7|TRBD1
CASSMRTGEGEQYF
TGTGCCAGCAGCATGAGGACAGGGGAGGGCGAGCAGTACTTC
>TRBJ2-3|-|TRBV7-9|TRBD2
CASSLEYAGLAGMDTQYF
TGTGCCAGCAGCTTAGAATACGCGGGACTAGCGGGCATGGATACGCAGTATTTT
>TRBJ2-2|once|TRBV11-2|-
CASSSDGRLTELFF
TGTGCCAGCAGCTCGGACGGCCGTCTGACGGAGCTGTTTTTT
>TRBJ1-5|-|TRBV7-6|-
CASSARGGSDNQPQHF
TGTGCCAGCAGCGCAAGAGGAGGGTCAGACAATCAGCCCCAGCATTTT
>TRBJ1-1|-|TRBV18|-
CASSSDQQGLNTEAFF
TGTGCCAGCTCATCAGATCAGCAGGGCTTGAACACTGAAGCTTTCTTT
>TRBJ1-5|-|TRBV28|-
CASSQGWGQPQHF
TGTGCCAGCAGTCAGGGTTGGGGTCAGCCCCAGCATTTT
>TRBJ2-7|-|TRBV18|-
CASSPNSETYEQYF
TGTGCCAGCTCACCAAACAGTGAAACCTACGAGCAGTACTTC
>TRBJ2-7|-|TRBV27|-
CASRSFYEQYF
TGTGCCAGCAGGAGCTTTTACGAGCAGTACTTC
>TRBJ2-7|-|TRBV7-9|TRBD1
CASSSILGTGGKSVYEQYF
TGTGCCAGCAGCTCAATTCTGGGGACAGGGGGTAAGTCTGTCTACGAGCAGTACTTC
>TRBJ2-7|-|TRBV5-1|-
CASSLAFEVYEQYF
TGCGCCAGCAGCTTGGCCTTTGAGGTCTACGAGCAGTACTTC
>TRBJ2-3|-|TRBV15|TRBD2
CATGPLAGGPDTQYF
TGTGCCACCGGCCCTCTAGCGGGAGGTCCAGATACGCAGTATTTT
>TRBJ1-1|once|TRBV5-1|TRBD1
CASSLVGTANTEAFF
TGCGCCAGCAGCTTGGTAGGGACAGCTAACACTGAAGCTTTCTTT
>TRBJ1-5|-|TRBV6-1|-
CASSEVVSQPQHF
TGTGCCAGCAGTGAAGTGGTCAGTCAGCCCCAGCATTTT
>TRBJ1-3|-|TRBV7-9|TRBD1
CASSDWRQGIAGNTIYF
TGTGCCAGCAGCGACTGGCGACAGGGGATCGCTGGAAACACCATATATTTT
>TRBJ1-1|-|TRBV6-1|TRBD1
CASSAVPGTGSTEAFF
TGTGCCAGCAGTGCCGTCCCCGGGACAGGGTCCACTGAAGCTTTCTTT
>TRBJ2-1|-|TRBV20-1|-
CSAMIRDEQFF
TGCAGTGCTATGATTCGCGATGAGCAGTTCTTC
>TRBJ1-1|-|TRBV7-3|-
CASSPGWGPRGDEAFF
TGTGCCAGCAGCCCCGGGTGGGGGCCCCGGGGGGATGAAGCTTTCTTT